This TCR beta chain came from a study of OX40 agonist ivuxolimab in advanced cancers. For the study in its entirety: Ivuxolimab, which targeted the costimulatory receptor OX40 (CD134), was an agonistic, fully human IgG2 monoclonal antibody. In the dose-escalation cohort, more than 75% of patients were male, and the mean age was about 55 years, with a range of 23 to 79. Intravenous ivuxolimab was administered to patients every 2 weeks at six dose levels: 0.01, 0.1, 0.3, 1.5, 3 and 10 mg/kg. The paper describes the monotherapy dose-escalation part (N of about 54 patients) of the phase I trial of ivuxolimab. Peripheral TCRbeta sequencing aimed to test whether ivuxolimab altered TCR sequence diversity and caused clonal T-cell expansion. Prior anti-PD-1, anti-PD-L1 or anti-CTLA-4 therapy was permitted, and checkpoint inhibitors had been received by under 50% of dose-escalation patients. Partial responses were achieved by three dose-escalation patients, of whom one had hepatocellular carcinoma and two had cutaneous melanoma. Of the approximately 50 dose-escalation patients, hepatocellular carcinoma was present in about 20, melanoma in approximately 15, renal cell carcinoma in 9 and head and neck cancer in 9.

General conclusions and limits of the study: Low levels of normalized T-cell clonal expansion were also shown by some nonresponding patients. Antigen specificity was not determined for the clonally expanded peripheral T cells. After ivuxolimab, more expanded clones were found on average in CD8+ T cells than in CD4+ T cells. In the 0.1-3.0 mg/kg groups, partial responders were among the patients with the lowest normalized peripheral clonal expansion, particularly in CD8+ T cells. At doses of 0.1 to 3.0 mg/kg, clonal expansion of both CD4+ and CD8+ T cells in blood was seen between baseline and week 6.

At the junction V is shortened by 3 bases and J by 6 bases; bases outside the gene matches: 5. Looking up the germline V gene yields CDR1 SNHLY and CDR2 FYNNEI. Including cysteine and phenylalanine, the CDR3 has 14 amino acids. Kept here is only the CDR3 DNA, which spans 42 bases and is read in frame from base 1. About this clone itself: There is no known antigen for this receptor. Base-call qualities are not available, and no considerably larger clone is one nucleotide away.

Patients with a history of autoimmune disease or receiving systemic immunosuppression were excluded from the trial. In every dose cohort, peripheral blood was drawn for TCR sequencing at baseline, cycle 4 day 1, and cycle 7 day 1. The samples were drawn from a first-in-human, open-label, multicenter phase I dose-escalation trial of ivuxolimab. Adults with locally advanced or metastatic melanoma, renal cell, hepatocellular, or head and neck squamous cell carcinoma were enrolled in the trial. Before TCR sequencing, CD4+ T cells and CD8+ T cells were sorted from peripheral blood as separate populations. For sequencing of the TCRbeta CDR3 region, genomic DNA was extracted from the sorted cells. TCRbeta CDR3 regions were sequenced using the immunoSEQ Assay. As stored in TCRdb, this immuneACCESS dataset retains in-frame rearrangements with V and J assigned. A fraction of the clones does not appear; measured against another copy, unresolved V genes explain less than half of the discrepancy, and the remainder lacks a known reason. This sample comprises approximately 75,000 clones, around 90% of them detected only once. The ten largest make up 0.37% of the sample.

The receptor was isolated from an adult with an advanced solid tumor such as melanoma, head and neck, liver or kidney cancer. Recombination linked TRBV2 to TRBJ2-3, and 8 junction bases match TRBD2. Specimen: CD4+ or CD8+ T cells sorted from blood, collected in a trial of the OX40 agonist ivuxolimab. The CDR3 loop reads CASSEATSADTQYF. The nucleotide sequence reads as follows: TGTGCCAGCAGTGAGGCGACTAGCGCTGATACGCAGTATTTT.